The present TCR beta chain was sequenced within a study of T cells in Graves' hyperthyroidism and ophthalmopathy. Notes on the study in general: Separation of ophthalmopathy from stable hyperthyroidism was achieved by a 13 V-J model.

Comments on this clonotype: Antigen: not known.

RNA transcripts provided the source from which TCR beta CDR3 regions were amplified. The HTBI primer set served for first-round RT-PCR of the TCR CDR3. Via MiXCR, TCRdb re-called the multiplex PCR reads, giving one row per CDR3 protein. The table lists about 600,000 distinct CDR3 sequences, 12% to 15% of them singletons. Diagnoses rested on clinical symptoms, serum thyroxine and TRAb, thyroid ultrasound and orbital computed tomography. V was clipped by 4 bases and J by 2 bases; unmatched bases: 9. The CDR3 spans 15 residues. CDR1 SGHNT and CDR2 YYREEE come from the germline V gene (reference sequence).

Sequenced input: blood. This chain links TRBV5-4 with TRBJ2-7; 7 nucleotides line up with TRBD2. The origin of this receptor is a woman between 18 and 29 years old with Graves' ophthalmopathy. This CDR3 is CASSPGGGRAYEQYF. CDR3 DNA sequence: TGTGCCAGCAGCCCCGGTGGGGGGAGGGCCTACGAGCAGTACTTC.